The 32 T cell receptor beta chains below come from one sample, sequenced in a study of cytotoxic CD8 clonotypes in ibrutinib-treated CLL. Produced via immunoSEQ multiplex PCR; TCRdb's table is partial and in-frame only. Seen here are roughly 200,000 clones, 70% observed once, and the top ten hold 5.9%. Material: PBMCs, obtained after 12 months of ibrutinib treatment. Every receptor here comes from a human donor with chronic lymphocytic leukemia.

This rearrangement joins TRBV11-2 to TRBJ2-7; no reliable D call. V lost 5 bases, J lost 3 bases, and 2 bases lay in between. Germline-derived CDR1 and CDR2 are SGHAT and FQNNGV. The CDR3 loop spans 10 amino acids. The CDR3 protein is CASSNYEQYF. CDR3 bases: TGTGCCAGCAGCAACTACGAGCAGTACTTC. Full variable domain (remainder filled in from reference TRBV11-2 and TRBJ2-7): EAGVAQSPRYKIIEKRQSVAFWCNPISGHATLYWYQQILGQGPKLLIQFQNNGVVDDSQLPKDRFSAERLKGVDSTLKIQPAKLEDSAVYLCASSNYEQYFGPGTRLTVT.

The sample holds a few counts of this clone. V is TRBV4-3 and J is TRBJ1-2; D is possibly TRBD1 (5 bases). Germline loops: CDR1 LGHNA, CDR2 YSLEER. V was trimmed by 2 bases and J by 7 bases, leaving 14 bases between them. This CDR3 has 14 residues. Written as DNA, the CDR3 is TGCGCCAGCAGCCAAAACTGGGACTTGAGTGGCTACACCTTC. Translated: CASSQNWDLSGYTF.

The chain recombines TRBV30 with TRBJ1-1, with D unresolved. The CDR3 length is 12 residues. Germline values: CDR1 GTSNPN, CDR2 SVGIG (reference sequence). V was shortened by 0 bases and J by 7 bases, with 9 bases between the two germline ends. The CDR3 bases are TGTGCCTGGAGTGTTGCGGCGGTTGAAGCTTTCTTT. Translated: CAWSVAAVEAFF. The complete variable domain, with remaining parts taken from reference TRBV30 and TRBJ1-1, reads SQTIHQWPATLVQPVGSPLSLECTVEGTSNPNLYWYRQAAGRGLQLLFYSVGIGQISSEVPQNLSASRPQDRQFILSSKKLLLSDSGFYLCAWSVAAVEAFFGQGTRLTVV.

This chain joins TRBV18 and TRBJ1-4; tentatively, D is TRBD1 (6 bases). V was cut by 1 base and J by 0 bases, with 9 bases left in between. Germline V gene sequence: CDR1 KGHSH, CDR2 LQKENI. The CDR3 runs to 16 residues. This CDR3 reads CASSPLQGATNEKLFF. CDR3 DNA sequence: TGTGCCAGCTCACCACTACAGGGTGCAACTAATGAAAAACTGTTTTTT.

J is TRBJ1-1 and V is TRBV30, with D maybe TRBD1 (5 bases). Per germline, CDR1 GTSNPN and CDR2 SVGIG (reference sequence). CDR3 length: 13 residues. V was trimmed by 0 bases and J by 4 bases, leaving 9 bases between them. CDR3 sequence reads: CAWSVTGGTEAFF. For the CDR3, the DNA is TGTGCCTGGAGTGTAACGGGGGGCACTGAAGCTTTCTTT. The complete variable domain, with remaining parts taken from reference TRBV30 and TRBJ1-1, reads SQTIHQWPATLVQPVGSPLSLECTVEGTSNPNLYWYRQAAGRGLQLLFYSVGIGQISSEVPQNLSASRPQDRQFILSSKKLLLSDSGFYLCAWSVTGGTEAFFGQGTRLTVV.

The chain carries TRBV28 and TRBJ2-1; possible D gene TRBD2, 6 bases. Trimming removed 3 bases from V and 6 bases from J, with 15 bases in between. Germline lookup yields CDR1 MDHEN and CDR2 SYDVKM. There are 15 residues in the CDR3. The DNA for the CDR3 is TGTGCCAGCAGTTTGCCGGGAGCGTCCGGCAATGAGCAGTTCTTC. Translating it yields CASSLPGASGNEQFF. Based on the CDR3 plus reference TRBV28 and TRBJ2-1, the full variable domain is DVKVTQSSRYLVKRTGEKVFLECVQDMDHENMFWYRQDPGLGLRLIYFSYDVKMKEKGDIPEGYSVSREKKERFSLILESASTNQTSMYLCASSLPGASGNEQFFGPGTRLTVL.

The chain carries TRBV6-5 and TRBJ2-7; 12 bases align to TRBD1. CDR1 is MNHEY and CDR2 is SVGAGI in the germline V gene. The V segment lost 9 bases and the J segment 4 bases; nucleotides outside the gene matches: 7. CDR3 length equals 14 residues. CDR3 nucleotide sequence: TGTGCCAGTAATAGGGGACAGGGGGCTTACGAGCAGTACTTC. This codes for CASNRGQGAYEQYF.

CDR3 DNA: TGCGCCAGCAGCCAGCGCCCGGGAAATCAGCCCCAGCATTTT. This encodes CASSQRPGNQPQHF. The chain carries TRBV5-1 and TRBJ1-5; no firm D call. The CDR3 has 14 residues. Germline V lookup: CDR1 SGHRS, CDR2 YFSETQ. V was shortened by 4 bases and J by 4 bases, with 12 bases between the two germline ends.

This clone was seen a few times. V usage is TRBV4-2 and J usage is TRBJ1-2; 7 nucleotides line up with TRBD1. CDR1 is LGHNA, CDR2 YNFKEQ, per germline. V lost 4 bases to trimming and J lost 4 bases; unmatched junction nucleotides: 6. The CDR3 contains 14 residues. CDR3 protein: CASSPRTGVYGYTF. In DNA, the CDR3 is TGTGCCAGCAGCCCAAGAACAGGGGTCTATGGCTACACCTTC.

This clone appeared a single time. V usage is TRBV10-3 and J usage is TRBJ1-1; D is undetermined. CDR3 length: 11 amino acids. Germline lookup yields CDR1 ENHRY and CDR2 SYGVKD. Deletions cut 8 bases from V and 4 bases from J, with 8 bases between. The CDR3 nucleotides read TGTGCCATCTCCCGGGCCACTGAAGCTTTCTTT. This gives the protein CAISRATEAFF.

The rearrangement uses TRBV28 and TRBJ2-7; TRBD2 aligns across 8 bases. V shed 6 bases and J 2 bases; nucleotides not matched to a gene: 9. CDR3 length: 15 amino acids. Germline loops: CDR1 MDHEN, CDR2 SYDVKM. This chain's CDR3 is CASRRRMTSAYEQYF. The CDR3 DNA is TGTGCCAGCAGGCGTCGTATGACTAGCGCCTACGAGCAGTACTTC.

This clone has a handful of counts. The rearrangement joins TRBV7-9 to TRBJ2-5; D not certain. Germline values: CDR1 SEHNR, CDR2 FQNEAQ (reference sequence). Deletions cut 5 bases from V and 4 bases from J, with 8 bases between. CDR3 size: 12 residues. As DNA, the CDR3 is TGTGCCAGCAGCCCCCCGGGAGAGACCCAGTACTTC. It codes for CASSPPGETQYF.

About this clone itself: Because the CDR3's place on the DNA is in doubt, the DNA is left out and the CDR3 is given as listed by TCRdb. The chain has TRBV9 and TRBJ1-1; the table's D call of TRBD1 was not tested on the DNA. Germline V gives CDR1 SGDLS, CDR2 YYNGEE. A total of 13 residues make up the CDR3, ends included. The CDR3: CASSVGQGAFPFF.

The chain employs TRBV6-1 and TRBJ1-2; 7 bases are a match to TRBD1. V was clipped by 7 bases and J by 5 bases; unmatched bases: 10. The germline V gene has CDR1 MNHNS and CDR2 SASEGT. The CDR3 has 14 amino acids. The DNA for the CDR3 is TGTGCCAGCAATCCCCGGGACAGACCATATGGCTACACCTTC. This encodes CASNPRDRPYGYTF.

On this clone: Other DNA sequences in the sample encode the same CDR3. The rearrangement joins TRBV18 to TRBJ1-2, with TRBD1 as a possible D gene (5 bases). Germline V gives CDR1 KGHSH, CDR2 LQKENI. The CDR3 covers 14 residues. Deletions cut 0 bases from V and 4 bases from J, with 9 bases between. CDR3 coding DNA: TGTGCCAGCTCACCACCGGGGCAGGGCTATGGCTACACCTTC. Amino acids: CASSPPGQGYGYTF.

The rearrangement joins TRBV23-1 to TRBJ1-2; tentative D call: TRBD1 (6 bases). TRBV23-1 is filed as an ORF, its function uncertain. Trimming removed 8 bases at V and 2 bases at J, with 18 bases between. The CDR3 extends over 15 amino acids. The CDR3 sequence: CASGRGHSENYGYTF. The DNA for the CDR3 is TGCGCCAGCGGGAGGGGACATTCGGAAAACTATGGCTACACCTTC.

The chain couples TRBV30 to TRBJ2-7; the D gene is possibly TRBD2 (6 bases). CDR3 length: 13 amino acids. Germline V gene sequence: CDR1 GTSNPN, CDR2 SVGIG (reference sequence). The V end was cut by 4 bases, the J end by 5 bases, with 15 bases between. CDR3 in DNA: TGTGCCTGGACGCCTGGAGGGGCCGACGAGCAGTACTTC. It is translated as CAWTPGGADEQYF.

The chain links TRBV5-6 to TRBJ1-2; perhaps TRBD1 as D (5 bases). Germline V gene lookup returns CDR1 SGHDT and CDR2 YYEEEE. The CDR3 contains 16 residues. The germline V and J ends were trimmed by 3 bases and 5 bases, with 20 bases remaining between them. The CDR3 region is CASSSPGRLDAYGYTF. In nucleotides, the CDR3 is TGTGCCAGCAGCTCCCCGGGACGCCTAGACGCTTATGGCTACACCTTC.

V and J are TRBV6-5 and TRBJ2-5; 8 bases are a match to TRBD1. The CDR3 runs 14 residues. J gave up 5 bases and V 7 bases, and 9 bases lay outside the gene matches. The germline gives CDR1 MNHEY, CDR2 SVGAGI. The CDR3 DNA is TGTGCCAGCAATAACAGGGGGACCTTGGAGACCCAGTACTTC. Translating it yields CASNNRGTLETQYF.

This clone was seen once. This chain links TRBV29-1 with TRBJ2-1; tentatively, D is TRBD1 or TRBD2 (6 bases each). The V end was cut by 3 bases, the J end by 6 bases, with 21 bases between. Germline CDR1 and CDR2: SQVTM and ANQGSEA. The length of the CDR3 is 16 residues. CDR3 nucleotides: TGCAGCGTTGACCGGGGGCGGGTTTCTGGTTTCAATGAGCAGTTCTTC. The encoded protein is CSVDRGRVSGFNEQFF.

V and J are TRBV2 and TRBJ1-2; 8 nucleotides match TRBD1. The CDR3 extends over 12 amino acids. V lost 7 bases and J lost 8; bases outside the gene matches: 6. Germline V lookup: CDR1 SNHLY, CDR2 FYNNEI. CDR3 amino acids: CASIRQGYGYTF. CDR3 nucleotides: TGTGCCAGCATTAGACAGGGGTACGGCTACACCTTC.

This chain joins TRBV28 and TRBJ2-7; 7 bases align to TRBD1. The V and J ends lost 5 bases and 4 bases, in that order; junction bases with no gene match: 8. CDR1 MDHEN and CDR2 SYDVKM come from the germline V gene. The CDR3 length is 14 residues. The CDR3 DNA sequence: TGTGCCAGCAGTCCTCGACAGGGCTGGTACGAGCAGTACTTC. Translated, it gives CASSPRQGWYEQYF.

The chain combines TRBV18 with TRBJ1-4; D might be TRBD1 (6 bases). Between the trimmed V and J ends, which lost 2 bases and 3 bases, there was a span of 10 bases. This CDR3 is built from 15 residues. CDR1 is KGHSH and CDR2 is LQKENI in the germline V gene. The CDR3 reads CASSPVGGPNEKLFF. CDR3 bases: TGTGCCAGCTCACCAGTGGGGGGGCCTAATGAAAAACTGTTTTTT.

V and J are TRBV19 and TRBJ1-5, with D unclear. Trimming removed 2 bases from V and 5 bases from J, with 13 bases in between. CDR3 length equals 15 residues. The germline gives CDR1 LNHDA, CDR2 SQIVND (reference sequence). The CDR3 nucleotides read TGTGCCAGTAGTATAAGTCAGGAGGTGTATCAGCCCCAGCATTTT. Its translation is CASSISQEVYQPQHF.

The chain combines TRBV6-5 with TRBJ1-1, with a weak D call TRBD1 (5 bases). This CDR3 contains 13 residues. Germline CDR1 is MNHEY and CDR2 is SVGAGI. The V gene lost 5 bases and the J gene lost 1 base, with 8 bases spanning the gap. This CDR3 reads CASSRGENTEAFF. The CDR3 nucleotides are TGTGCCAGCAGTCGGGGGGAGAACACTGAAGCTTTCTTT.

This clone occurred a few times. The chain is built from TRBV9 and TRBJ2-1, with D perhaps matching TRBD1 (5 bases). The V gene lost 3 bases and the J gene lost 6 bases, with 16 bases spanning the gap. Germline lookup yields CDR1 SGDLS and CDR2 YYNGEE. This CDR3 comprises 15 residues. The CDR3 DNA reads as TGTGCCAGCAGCGGCGACCCCTTAAGGGGCAATGAGCAGTTCTTC. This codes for CASSGDPLRGNEQFF.

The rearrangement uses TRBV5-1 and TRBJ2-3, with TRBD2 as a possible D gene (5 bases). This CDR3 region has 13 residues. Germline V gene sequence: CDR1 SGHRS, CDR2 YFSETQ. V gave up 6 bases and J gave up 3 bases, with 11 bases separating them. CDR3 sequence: CASKREGTDTQYF. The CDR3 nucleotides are TGCGCCAGCAAGAGGGAAGGGACAGATACGCAGTATTTT.

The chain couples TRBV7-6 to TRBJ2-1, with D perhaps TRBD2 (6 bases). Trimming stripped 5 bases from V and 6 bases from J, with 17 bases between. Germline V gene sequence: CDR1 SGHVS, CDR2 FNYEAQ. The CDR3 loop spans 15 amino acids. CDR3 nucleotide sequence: TGTGCCAGCAGCCCGGGAGACCTTAGCTTCAATGAGCAGTTCTTC. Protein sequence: CASSPGDLSFNEQFF.

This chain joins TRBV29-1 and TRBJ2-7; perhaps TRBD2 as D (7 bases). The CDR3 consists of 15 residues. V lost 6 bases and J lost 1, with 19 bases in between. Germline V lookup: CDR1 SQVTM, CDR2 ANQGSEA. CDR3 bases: TGCAGCGTCGAGGGAGGGGGGACTCCGTCCTACGAGCAGTACTTC. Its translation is CSVEGGGTPSYEQYF.

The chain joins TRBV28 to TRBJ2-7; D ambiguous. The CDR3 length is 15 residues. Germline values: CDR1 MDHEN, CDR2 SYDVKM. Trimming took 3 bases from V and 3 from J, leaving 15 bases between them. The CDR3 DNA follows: TGTGCCAGCAGTTTGTCCTCTAGTGGTAACTACGAGCAGTACTTC. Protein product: CASSLSSSGNYEQYF.

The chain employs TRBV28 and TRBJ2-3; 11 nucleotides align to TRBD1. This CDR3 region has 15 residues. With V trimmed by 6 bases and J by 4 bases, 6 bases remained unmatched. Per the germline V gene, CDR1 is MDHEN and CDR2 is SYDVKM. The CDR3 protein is CASSRDRGYPDTQYF. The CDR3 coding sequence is TGTGCCAGCAGCCGGGACAGGGGGTACCCAGATACGCAGTATTTT.

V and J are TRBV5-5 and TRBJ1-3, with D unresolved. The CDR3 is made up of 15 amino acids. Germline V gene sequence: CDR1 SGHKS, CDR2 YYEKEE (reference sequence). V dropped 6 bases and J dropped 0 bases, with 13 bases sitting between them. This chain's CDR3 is CASTMDGLSGNTIYF. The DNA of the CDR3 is TGTGCCAGCACCATGGACGGGCTCTCTGGAAACACCATATATTTT.